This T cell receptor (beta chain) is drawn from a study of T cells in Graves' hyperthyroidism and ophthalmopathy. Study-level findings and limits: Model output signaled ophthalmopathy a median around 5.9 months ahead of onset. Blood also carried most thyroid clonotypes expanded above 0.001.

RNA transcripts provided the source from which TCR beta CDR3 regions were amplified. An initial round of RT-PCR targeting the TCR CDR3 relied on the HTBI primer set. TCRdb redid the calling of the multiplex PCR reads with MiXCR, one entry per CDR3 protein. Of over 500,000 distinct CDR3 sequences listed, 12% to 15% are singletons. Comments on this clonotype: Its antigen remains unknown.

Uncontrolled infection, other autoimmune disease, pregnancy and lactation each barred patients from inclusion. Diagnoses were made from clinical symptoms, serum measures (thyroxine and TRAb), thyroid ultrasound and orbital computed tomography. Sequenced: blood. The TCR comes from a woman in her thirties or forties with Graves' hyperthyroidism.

CDR3 amino acids: CASTSGNYGYTF. The DNA of the CDR3 is TGTGCCAGCACCTCAGGCAACTATGGCTACACCTTC. This rearrangement joins TRBV12-3 or TRBV12-4 to TRBJ1-2, with D unclear. The V end was cut by 7 bases, the J end by 2 bases, with 8 bases between. The CDR3 length is 12 residues.